A single sample gave rise to the 4 T cell receptor beta chains below, sequenced in a study of beta chain features in type 1 diabetes. Sequenced material consisted of expressed TCRB transcripts (all of the isolated RNA was reverse transcribed). The protocol was immunoSEQ multiplex PCR, while the TCRdb copy is restricted to in-frame clones and leaves out a portion. The sample has 280,000 or so clones, approximately 16% seen once. No antigen has been identified for these receptors. Study results and caveats: Shorter TCRB CDR3s, moderately but significantly so, marked every one of the four CD4+ subsets in Type 1 diabetes patients.

Sequencing was done on a sample of naive CD4+ T cells from blood. The receptors derive from a man aged 18 to 35 with type 1 diabetes.

The sample holds a few counts of this clone. The CDR3 region has the DNA TGTGCCAGCAGCTTAGGAATTCTGCGGGGGAGTCCTCGGGATACGCAGTATTTT. It specifies CASSLGILRGSPRDTQYF. The chain recombines TRBV7-2 with TRBJ2-3; 7 positions agree with TRBD2. The CDR3 has 18 residues. Germline CDR1 SGHTA, CDR2 FQGNSA. Trimming removed 1 base from V and 6 bases from J; junction bases left unmatched: 16.

The chain is built from TRBV30 and TRBJ1-1; 7 bases fit TRBD1. The CDR3 spans 14 residues. V lost 2 bases, J lost 5 bases, and 8 bases stayed unmatched. Germline CDR1 reads GTSNPN; CDR2 reads SVGIG (reference sequence). The DNA of the CDR3 is TGTGCCTGGAGTTCCCTCGGCAGGGGGACTGAAGCTTTCTTT. Encoded protein: CAWSSLGRGTEAFF. The full variable domain, its missing parts supplied by reference TRBV30 and TRBJ1-1, is SQTIHQWPATLVQPVGSPLSLECTVEGTSNPNLYWYRQAAGRGLQLLFYSVGIGQISSEVPQNLSASRPQDRQFILSSKKLLLSDSGFYLCAWSSLGRGTEAFFGQGTRLTVV.

V usage is TRBV29-1 and J usage is TRBJ2-3; D is perhaps TRBD1 (6 bases). CDR3 size: 14 residues. Germline V gene sequence: CDR1 SQVTM, CDR2 ANQGSEA. Trimming shortened V by 8 bases and J by 5 bases, and 20 bases separated the two germline ends. The CDR3 loop is CSTAVGRGGDTQYF. The CDR3 DNA is TGCAGCACCGCGGTAGGCAGGGGCGGAGATACGCAGTATTTT.

This clone was observed a few times. The V gene is TRBV27, the J gene TRBJ2-1; 8 bases line up with TRBD2. Germline-derived CDR1 and CDR2 are MNHEY and SMNVEV (reference sequence). V dropped 5 bases and J dropped 2; count of bases not matched to a gene: 8. The CDR3 covers 16 residues. In nucleotides, the CDR3 is TGTGCCAGCAGTCCCCTGTCGGGGGGGGCCTACAATGAGCAGTTCTTC. It specifies CASSPLSGGAYNEQFF.